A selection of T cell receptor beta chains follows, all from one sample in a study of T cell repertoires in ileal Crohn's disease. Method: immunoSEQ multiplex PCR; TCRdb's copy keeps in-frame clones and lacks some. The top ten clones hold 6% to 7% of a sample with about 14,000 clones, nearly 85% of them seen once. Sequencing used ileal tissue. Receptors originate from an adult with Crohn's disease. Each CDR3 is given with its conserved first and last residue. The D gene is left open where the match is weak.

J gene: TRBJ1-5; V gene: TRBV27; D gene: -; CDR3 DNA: TGTGCCAGCAACAACCGGGGAATCAATCAGCCCCAGCATTTT; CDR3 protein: CASNNRGINQPQHF
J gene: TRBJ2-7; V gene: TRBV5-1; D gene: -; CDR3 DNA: TGCGCCAGCAGCTTCAACTACGAGCAGTACTTC; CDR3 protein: CASSFNYEQYF
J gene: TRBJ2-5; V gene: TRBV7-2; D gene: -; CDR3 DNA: TGTGCCAGCAGCCAGCGTGGGGAGACCCAGTACTTC; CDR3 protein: CASSQRGETQYF
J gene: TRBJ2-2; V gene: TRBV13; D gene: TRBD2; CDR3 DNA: TGTGCCAGCAGCTTAAGGGGACTAGCGGCCACCGGGGAGCTGTTTTTT; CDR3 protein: CASSLRGLAATGELFF
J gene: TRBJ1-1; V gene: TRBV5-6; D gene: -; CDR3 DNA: TGTGCCAGCAGCTTCGTGAACACTGAAGCTTTCTTT; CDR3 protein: CASSFVNTEAFF
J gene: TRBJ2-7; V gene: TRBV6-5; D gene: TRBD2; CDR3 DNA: TGTGCCAGCAGTTCCCGCCGTGGGAGGGGGCAGTACTTC; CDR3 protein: CASSSRRGRGQYF
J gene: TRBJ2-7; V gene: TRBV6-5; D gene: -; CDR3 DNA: TGTGCCAGCAGTCTTGCTACAGGTTACGAGCAGTACTTC; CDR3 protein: CASSLATGYEQYF
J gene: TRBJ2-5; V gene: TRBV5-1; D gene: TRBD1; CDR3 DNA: TGCGCCAGCAGAAAGACAGGGGGCTACGAGACCCAGTACTTC; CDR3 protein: CASRKTGGYETQYF
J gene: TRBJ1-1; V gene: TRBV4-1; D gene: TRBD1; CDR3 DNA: TGCGCCAGCAGCCAGACCACCGGGACAGGGTCAACTGAAGCTTTCTTT; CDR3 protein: CASSQTTGTGSTEAFF
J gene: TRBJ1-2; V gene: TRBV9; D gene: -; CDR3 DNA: TGTGCCAGCAGCCCCCGGGGGGGCTCTAACTATGGCTACACCTTC; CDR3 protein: CASSPRGGSNYGYTF
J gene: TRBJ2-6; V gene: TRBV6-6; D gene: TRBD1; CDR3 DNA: TGTGCCAGCAGTTACACAGGGGGCTCTGGGGCCAACGTCCTGACTTTC; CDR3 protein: CASSYTGGSGANVLTF